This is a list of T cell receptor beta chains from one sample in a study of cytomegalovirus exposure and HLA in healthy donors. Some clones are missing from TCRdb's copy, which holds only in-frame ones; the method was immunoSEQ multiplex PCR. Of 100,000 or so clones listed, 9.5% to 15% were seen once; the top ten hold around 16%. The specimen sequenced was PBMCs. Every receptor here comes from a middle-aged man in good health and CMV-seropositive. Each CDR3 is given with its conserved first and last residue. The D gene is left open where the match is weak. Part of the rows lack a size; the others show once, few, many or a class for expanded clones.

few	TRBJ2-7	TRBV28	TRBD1	TGTGCCAGCAGGCCGGGACAGGGGTTGTACGAGCAGTACTTC	CASRPGQGLYEQYF
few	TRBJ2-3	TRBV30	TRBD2	TGTGCCTGGGGAATAGCGGGAGTGGCAGATACGCAGTATTTT	CAWGIAGVADTQYF
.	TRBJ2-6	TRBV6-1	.	TGTGCCAGCAGTTTACACCTCTCTGGGGCCAACGTCCTGACTTTC	CASSLHLSGANVLTF
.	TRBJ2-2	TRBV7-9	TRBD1	TGTGCCAGCAGCCCCGGGACAGGGGACACCGGGGAGCTGTTTTTT	CASSPGTGDTGELFF
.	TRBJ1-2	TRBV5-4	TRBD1	TGTGCCAGCAGGAGGACAGGGAGATATGGCTACACCTTC	CASRRTGRYGYTF
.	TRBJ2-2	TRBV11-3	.	TGTGCCAGCAGCTTAGGGTCCAGGAACACCGGGGAGCTGTTTTTT	CASSLGSRNTGELFF
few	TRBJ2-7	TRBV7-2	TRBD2	TGTGCCAGCAGCTCCACTAGCGGGGTCTCCTACGAGCAGTACTTC	CASSSTSGVSYEQYF
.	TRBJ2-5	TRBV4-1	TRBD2	TGCGCCAGCAGCCTGACTAGCGGGAGATGGGAGACCCCGTACTTC	CASSLTSGRWETPYF
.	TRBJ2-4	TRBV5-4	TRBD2	TGTGCCAGCAGCTTATTGACGGGGGGGGGCAAAAACATTCAGTACTTC	CASSLLTGGGKNIQYF
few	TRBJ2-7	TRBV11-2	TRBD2	TGTGCCAGCAGCTTAGACCGAAGACTAGCTCTCGAGCAGTACTTC	CASSLDRRLALEQYF
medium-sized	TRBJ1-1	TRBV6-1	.	TGTGCCAGCTTACCCCAGTCGCTAGCTGAAGCTTTCTTT	CASLPQSLAEAFF
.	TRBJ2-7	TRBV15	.	TGTGCCACCAGCAGAGATAGAGGTCGCTACGAGCAGTACTTC	CATSRDRGRYEQYF
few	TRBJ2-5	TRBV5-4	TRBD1	TGTGCCAGCAGCTTGGGGGGCCGGGACAGGGGAAAGACCCAGTACTTC	CASSLGGRDRGKTQYF
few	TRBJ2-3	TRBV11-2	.	TGTGCCAGCAGCCAGACAGTAATAGGGGGTACGCAGTATTTT	CASSQTVIGGTQYF
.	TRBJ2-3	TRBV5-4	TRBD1	TGTGCCAGCAGCCCCGGGACAGGGGAAACAGATACGCAGTATTTT	CASSPGTGETDTQYF
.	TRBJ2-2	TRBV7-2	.	TGTGCCAGCAGCTTACCTCGGCGGGATGGCACCGGGGAGCTGTTTTTT	CASSLPRRDGTGELFF
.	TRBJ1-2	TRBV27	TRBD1	TGTGCCAGCAGCGAGCGGACAGGCAGTGTTAACTATGGCTACACCTTC	CASSERTGSVNYGYTF
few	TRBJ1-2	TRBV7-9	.	TGTGCCAGCAGCTTCCAGGGAGGAACAAGTGGCTACACCTTC	CASSFQGGTSGYTF
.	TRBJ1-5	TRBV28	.	TGTGCCAGCAGTTTAGGAGACAGATACAATCAGCCCCGGCATTTT	CASSLGDRYNQPRHF
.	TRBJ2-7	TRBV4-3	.	TGCGCCAGCAGCCAAGATCTAGGGGCAGGAGACTACGAGCAGTACTTC	CASSQDLGAGDYEQYF
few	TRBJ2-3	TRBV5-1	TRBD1	TGCGCCAGCAGCTCCAGGGGGCCGGACCCGGATACGCAGTATTTT	CASSSRGPDPDTQYF
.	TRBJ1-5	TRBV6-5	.	TGTGGACCCCATCCAGGGGATCAGCCCCAGCATTTT	CGPHPGDQPQHF
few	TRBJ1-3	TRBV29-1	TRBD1	TGCAGCGTGACGACAGGGCAAGCTGGAAACACCATATATTTT	CSVTTGQAGNTIYF
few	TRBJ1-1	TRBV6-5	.	TGTGCCAGCAGTTACTCGCGAACAGGCTTTAACAGTGAAGCTTTCTTT	CASSYSRTGFNSEAFF